These 10 T cell receptor beta chains were all obtained from the same sample, sequenced in a study of T-cell memory formation after mild COVID-19. TCRdb re-called the 5' RACE reads with MiXCR, one entry per CDR3 protein. The sample shows 450,000 to 650,000 distinct CDR3 sequences, under 20% of them seen only once. The sequenced sample was PBMCs or a T cell subset sorted from them (not recorded which). The receptor set was obtained from an adult woman who had mild COVID-19 (a few samples of this study predate the infection). Cell type and time point are not known.

The chain employs TRBV6-2 or TRBV6-3 and TRBJ1-2; D remains unclear. V lost 6 bases, J lost 0 bases, and 8 bases lay in between. Germline V gives CDR1 MNHEY, CDR2 SVGEGT. The CDR3 runs to 13 residues. The CDR3 DNA is TGTGCCAGCAGCGCCGGGGCTAACTATGGCTACACCTTC. It yields the protein CASSAGANYGYTF.

The chain employs TRBV29-1 and TRBJ1-1; perhaps TRBD1 as D (6 bases). The CDR3 runs to 13 residues. Germline V gene sequence: CDR1 SQVTM, CDR2 ANQGSEA. Trimming removed 6 bases from V and 4 bases from J, with 15 bases in between. CDR3 region: CSVVKGGVTEAFF. Here the CDR3 DNA reads TGCAGCGTCGTCAAGGGGGGGGTCACTGAAGCTTTCTTT. The whole variable domain, filled in from reference TRBV29-1 and TRBJ1-1, reads SAVISQKPSRDICQRGTSLTIQCQVDSQVTMMFWYRQQPGQSLTLIATANQGSEATYESGFVIDKFPISRPNLTFSTLTVSNMSPEDSSIYLCSVVKGGVTEAFFGQGTRLTVV.

The gene calls are TRBV7-8 and TRBJ2-1, with 8 bases aligning to TRBD2. V was clipped by 4 bases and J by 6 bases; unmatched bases: 8. CDR1 is SGHVS and CDR2 is FQNEAQ in the germline V gene. This CDR3 spans 15 amino acids. CDR3 coding DNA: TGTGCCAGCAGCTCTCGGGGGGGGGCTGGCAATGAGCAGTTCTTC. It encodes CASSSRGGAGNEQFF.

This clonotype was seen a handful of times. The chain is built from TRBV6-5 and TRBJ2-2; 8 bases map to TRBD1. The length of the CDR3 is 15 residues. V was clipped by 6 bases and J by 4 bases; unmatched bases: 7. Germline CDR1 reads MNHEY; CDR2 reads SVGAGI. CDR3 DNA: TGTGCCAGCAGACCTGACAGGGGAAGCACCGGGGAGCTGTTTTTT. Its protein product is CASRPDRGSTGELFF.

The CDR3 reads CASTQGLGNSGNTIYF. In DNA form, the CDR3 reads TGTGCCAGCACCCAGGGGTTGGGTAACTCTGGAAACACCATATATTTT. This sequence joins TRBV6-5 and TRBJ1-3; possibly TRBD1 for D (6 bases). This CDR3 comprises 16 residues. Germline loops: CDR1 MNHEY, CDR2 SVGAGI. V was shortened by 7 bases and J by 0 bases, with 16 bases between the two germline ends.

This chain uses TRBV15 with TRBJ2-5; 10 bases are shared with TRBD1. The CDR3 spans 15 residues. Germline V lookup: CDR1 LNHNV, CDR2 YYDKDF (reference sequence). V lost 5 bases and J lost 3; bases outside the gene matches: 6. CDR3 nucleotides: TGTGCCACCAGCGACGGACAGGGGGGGAAAGAGACCCAGTACTTC. Translating gives CATSDGQGGKETQYF.

This clonotype has only a few counts. The chain recombines TRBV12-3 or TRBV12-4 with TRBJ2-1; 9 bases match TRBD2. With V trimmed by 0 bases and J by 0 bases, 6 bases remained unmatched. This CDR3 is 18 amino acids long. The DNA for the CDR3 is TGTGCCAGCAGTTTAGCGAAGCTAGCGGGGCCCTCCTACAATGAGCAGTTCTTC. Residues: CASSLAKLAGPSYNEQFF.

The chain recombines TRBV19 with TRBJ2-7, with 10 bases fitting TRBD2. V was clipped by 9 bases and J by 7 bases; unmatched bases: 9. The germline V gene encodes CDR1 LNHDA and CDR2 SQIVND (reference sequence). This CDR3 comprises 13 residues. CDR3 sequence reads: CASSAGGWREQYF. The DNA for the CDR3 is TGTGCCAGCTCAGCGGGAGGGTGGCGGGAGCAGTACTTC.

The chain couples TRBV6-5 to TRBJ2-4; D not certain. Germline lookup yields CDR1 MNHEY and CDR2 SVGAGI. The CDR3 sequence is 13 residues long. The germline V and J ends were trimmed by 6 bases and 9 bases, with 15 bases remaining between them. CDR3 coding DNA: TGTGCCAGCAGGTCGGGCGGCGTAGGCATTCAGTACTTC. Its protein is CASRSGGVGIQYF.

The chain combines TRBV15 with TRBJ2-1; the D gene is possibly TRBD2 (6 bases). The V end was cut by 0 bases, the J end by 4 bases, with 16 bases between. CDR1 and CDR2 (germline): LNHNV, YYDKDF (reference sequence). The CDR3 sequence is 17 residues long. CDR3: CATSRDREQGTYNEQFF. The CDR3 DNA is TGTGCCACCAGCAGAGACCGGGAGCAGGGAACGTACAATGAGCAGTTCTTC.